This is a list of T cell receptor beta chains from one sample in a study of identical twins. MiXCR, run by TCRdb on the 5' RACE reads, gives a single entry per CDR3 protein. The table records fewer than 650,000 distinct CDR3 sequences, just over 7% of them present only once. Another study also made use of these data, one on yellow fever vaccine responses in identical twins.

Sample: PBMCs. These receptors came from a young woman in good health. CDR3s include the opening cysteine and the closing phenylalanine or tryptophan. Fields, in order: D gene, V gene, CDR3 length, J gene, clone size, CDR3 DNA, CDR3 protein. D genes are given only for firm matches. For some rows the clone size is stated as once, few or many, or as a class when expanded; others skip it.

>NA|TRBV11-1|18|TRBJ2-1|few
TGTGCCAGCAGCTTAGCGTTGGGTAGCGTGGTATCCTACAATGAGCAGTTCTTC
CASSLALGSVVSYNEQFF
>TRBD2|TRBV7-3|15|TRBJ2-1|many
TGTGCCAGCAGCGTCGGACTAGCCAAAGGGAGTGAGCAGTTCTTC
CASSVGLAKGSEQFF
>NA|TRBV6-5|14|TRBJ1-1|many
TGTGCCAGCAGTTACGAGATGGGGGCAACTGAAGCTTTCTTT
CASSYEMGATEAFF
>NA|TRBV10-3|14|TRBJ2-2|many
TGTGCCATCCTATTGGCTTTAAACACCGGGGAGCTGTTTTTT
CAILLALNTGELFF
>TRBD1|TRBV3-1|16|TRBJ2-2|many
TGTGCCAGCAGCAAAACAGGGGGCGCGAACACCGGGGAGCTGTTTTTT
CASSKTGGANTGELFF
>NA|TRBV6-5|14|TRBJ1-4|many
TGTGCCAGCAGTTACGGGGTTACAAATGAAAAACTGTTTTTT
CASSYGVTNEKLFF
>TRBD2|TRBV6-6|13|TRBJ2-1|NA
TGTGCCAGCAAACTAGCGGGGAACGGTGAGCAGTTCTTC
CASKLAGNGEQFF
>NA|TRBV5-5|15|TRBJ1-6|few
TGTGCCAGCAGCGACGGGACACAAGTATATTCACCCCTCCACTTT
CASSDGTQVYSPLHF
>NA|TRBV29-1|13|TRBJ2-1|many
TGCAGCGTTGTCCCCTACAAAGTCAATGAGCAGTTCTTC
CSVVPYKVNEQFF
>TRBD2|TRBV9|15|TRBJ2-3|many
TGTGCCAGCACAGAGCGGGGGGCGAACACAGATACGCAGTATTTT
CASTERGANTDTQYF
>TRBD2|TRBV29-1|14|TRBJ2-2|few
TGCAGCGTTGACCCCATCGGGGGGACCGGGGAGCTGTTTTTT
CSVDPIGGTGELFF
>TRBD2|TRBV12-3/TRBV12-4|12|TRBJ2-3|few
TGTGCCAGCACCGGGAGGAGCGGCCTGCGGTATTTT
CASTGRSGLRYF
>NA|TRBV20-1|15|TRBJ2-3|many
TGCAGTGCTAGAAATTGGGCAGGGGGCACAGATACGCAGTATTTT
CSARNWAGGTDTQYF
>NA|TRBV5-5|15|TRBJ2-6|NA
TGTGCCAGCAGCTTCATTCAATCTGGGGCCAACGTCCTGACTTTC
CASSFIQSGANVLTF
>TRBD2|TRBV3-1|15|TRBJ2-5|NA
TGTGCCAGCAGCCAGGATAGCGGGAGTCTCGAGACCCAGTACTTC
CASSQDSGSLETQYF
>NA|TRBV5-1|12|TRBJ2-3|many
TGCGCCAGCAGCCTCCCCACAGATACGCAGTATTTT
CASSLPTDTQYF
>NA|TRBV7-2|15|TRBJ2-4|NA
TGTGCCAGCAGCTTGGAGGGTACAGCCAAAAACATTGAGTACTTC
CASSLEGTAKNIEYF
>TRBD2|TRBV12-3/TRBV12-4|16|TRBJ2-5|many
TGTGCCAGCAGTTCTATAGCGGGAGGAGTCCAAGAGACCCAGTACTTC
CASSSIAGGVQETQYF
>NA|TRBV7-9|14|TRBJ1-1|few
TGTGCCAGCAGCTCCCAGGGCCGGGACACTGAAGCTTTCTTT
CASSSQGRDTEAFF
>NA|TRBV29-1|14|TRBJ1-4|many
TGCAGCGCCGGGGGGGGCAGAAGGAATGAAAAACTGTTTTTT
CSAGGGRRNEKLFF
>TRBD2|TRBV12-3/TRBV12-4|14|TRBJ2-2|many
TGTGCCAGCAGGCCGGGACTAAGGCCCGGGGAGCTGTTTTTT
CASRPGLRPGELFF
>NA|TRBV12-3/TRBV12-4|14|TRBJ2-5|NA
TGTGCCAGCAGTTTTTTGGACAGCGAAGAGACCCAGTACTTC
CASSFLDSEETQYF
>TRBD1|TRBV4-1|15|TRBJ1-2|NA
TGCGCCAGCAGCCAAGAGCGACAGGGGCCCTATGGCTACACCTTC
CASSQERQGPYGYTF